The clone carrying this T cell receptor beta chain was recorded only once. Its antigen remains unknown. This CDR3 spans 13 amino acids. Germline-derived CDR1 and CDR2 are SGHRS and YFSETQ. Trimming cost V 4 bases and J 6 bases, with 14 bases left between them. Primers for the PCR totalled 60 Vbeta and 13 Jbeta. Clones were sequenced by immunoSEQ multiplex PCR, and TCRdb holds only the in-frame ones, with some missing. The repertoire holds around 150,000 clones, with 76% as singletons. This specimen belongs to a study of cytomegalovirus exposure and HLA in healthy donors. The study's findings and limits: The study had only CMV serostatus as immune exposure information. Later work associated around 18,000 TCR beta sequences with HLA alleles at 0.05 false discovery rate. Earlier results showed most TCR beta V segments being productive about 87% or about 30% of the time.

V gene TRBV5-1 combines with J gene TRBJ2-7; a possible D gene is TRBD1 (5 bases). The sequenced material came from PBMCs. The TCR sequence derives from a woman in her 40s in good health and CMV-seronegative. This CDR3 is CASSRAIGVEQYF. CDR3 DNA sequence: TGCGCCAGCAGCAGGGCCATAGGGGTCGAGCAGTACTTC.